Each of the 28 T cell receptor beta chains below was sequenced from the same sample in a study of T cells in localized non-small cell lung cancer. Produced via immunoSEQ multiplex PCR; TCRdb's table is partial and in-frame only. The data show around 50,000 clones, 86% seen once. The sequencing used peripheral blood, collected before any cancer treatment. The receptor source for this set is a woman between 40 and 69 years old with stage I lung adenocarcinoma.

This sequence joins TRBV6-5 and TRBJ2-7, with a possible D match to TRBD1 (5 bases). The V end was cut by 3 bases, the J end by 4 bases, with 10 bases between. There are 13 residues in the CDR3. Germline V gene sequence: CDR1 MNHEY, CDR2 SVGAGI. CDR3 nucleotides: TGTGCCAGCAGTTATCCAGGGTTTTACGAGCAGTACTTC. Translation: CASSYPGFYEQYF.

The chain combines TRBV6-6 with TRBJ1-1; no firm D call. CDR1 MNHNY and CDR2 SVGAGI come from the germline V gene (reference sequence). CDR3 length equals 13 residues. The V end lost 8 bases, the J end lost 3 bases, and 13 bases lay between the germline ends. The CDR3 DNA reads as TGTGCCAGCTCTCGAAGGGCCGACACTGAAGCTTTCTTT. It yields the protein CASSRRADTEAFF.

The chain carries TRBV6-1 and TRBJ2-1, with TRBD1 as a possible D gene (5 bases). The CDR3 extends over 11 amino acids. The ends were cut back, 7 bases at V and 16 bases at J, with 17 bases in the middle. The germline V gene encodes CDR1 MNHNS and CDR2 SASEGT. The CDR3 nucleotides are TGTGCCAGCACTTACCTAGACAGTGCCTTCTTC. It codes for CASTYLDSAFF.

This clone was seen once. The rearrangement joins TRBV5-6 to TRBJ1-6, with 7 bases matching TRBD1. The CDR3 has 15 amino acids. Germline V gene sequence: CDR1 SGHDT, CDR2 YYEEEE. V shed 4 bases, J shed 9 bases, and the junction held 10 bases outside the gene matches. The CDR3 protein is CASSPVQGTASPLHF. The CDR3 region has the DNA TGTGCCAGCAGCCCGGTACAGGGGACGGCTTCACCCCTCCACTTT.

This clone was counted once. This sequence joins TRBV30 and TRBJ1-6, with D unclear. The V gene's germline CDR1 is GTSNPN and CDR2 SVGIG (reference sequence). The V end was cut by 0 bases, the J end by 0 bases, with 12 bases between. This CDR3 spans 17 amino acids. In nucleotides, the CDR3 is TGTGCCTGGAGTGTATTACAGCCGAGCTCCTATAATTCACCCCTCCACTTT. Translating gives CAWSVLQPSSYNSPLHF.

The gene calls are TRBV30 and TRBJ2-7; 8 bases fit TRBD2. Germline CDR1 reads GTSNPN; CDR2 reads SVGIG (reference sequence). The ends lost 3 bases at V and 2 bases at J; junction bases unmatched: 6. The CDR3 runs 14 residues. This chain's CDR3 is CAWRPSGYAYEQYF. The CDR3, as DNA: TGTGCCTGGAGACCTAGCGGGTATGCCTACGAGCAGTACTTC.

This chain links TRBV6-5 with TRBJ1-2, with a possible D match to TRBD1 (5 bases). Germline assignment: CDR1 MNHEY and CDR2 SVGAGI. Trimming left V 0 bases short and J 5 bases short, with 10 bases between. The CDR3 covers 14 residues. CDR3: CASSYSAGGYGYTF. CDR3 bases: TGTGCCAGCAGTTACTCGGCGGGGGGATATGGCTACACCTTC.

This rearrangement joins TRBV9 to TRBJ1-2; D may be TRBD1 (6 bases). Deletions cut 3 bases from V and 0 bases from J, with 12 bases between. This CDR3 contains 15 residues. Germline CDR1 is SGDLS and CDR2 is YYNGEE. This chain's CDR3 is CASSEQGRANYGYTF. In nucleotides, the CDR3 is TGTGCCAGCAGCGAACAGGGTAGAGCTAACTATGGCTACACCTTC.

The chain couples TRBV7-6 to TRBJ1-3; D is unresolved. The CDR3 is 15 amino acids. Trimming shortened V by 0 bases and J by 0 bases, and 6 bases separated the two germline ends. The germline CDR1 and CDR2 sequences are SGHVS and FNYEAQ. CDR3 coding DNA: TGTGCCAGCAGCTTAGCAGCCAGCTCTGGAAACACCATATATTTT. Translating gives CASSLAASSGNTIYF.

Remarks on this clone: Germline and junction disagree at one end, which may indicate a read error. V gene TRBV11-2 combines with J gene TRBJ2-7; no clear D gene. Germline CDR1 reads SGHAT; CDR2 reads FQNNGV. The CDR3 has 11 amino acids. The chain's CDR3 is CASSLIGRVRF. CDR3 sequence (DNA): TGTGCCAGCAGCTTAATTGGAAGAGTCCGGTTC.

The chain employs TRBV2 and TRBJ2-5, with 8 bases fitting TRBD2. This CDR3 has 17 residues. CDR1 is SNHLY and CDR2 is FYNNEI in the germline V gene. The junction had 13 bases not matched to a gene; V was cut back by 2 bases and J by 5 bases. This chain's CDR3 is CASSEMGASGLWETQYF. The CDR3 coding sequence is TGTGCCAGCAGTGAAATGGGAGCTAGCGGGTTGTGGGAGACCCAGTACTTC.

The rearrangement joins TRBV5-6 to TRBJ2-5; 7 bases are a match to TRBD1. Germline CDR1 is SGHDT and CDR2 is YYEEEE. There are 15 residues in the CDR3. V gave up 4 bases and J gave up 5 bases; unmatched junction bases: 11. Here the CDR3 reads CASSRRQGVTETQYF. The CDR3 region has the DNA TGTGCCAGCAGCCGAAGGCAGGGGGTAACGGAGACCCAGTACTTC.

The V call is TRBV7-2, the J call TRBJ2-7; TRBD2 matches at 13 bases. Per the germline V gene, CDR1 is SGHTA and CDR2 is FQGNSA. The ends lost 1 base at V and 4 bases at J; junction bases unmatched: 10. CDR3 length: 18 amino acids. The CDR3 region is CASSLVGLAGAQGYEQYF. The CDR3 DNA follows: TGTGCCAGCAGCTTAGTCGGACTAGCGGGGGCTCAGGGTTACGAGCAGTACTTC.

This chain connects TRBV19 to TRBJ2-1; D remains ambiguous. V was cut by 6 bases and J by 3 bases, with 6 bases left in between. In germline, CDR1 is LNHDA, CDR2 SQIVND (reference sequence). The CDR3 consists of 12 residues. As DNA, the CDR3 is TGTGCCAGTAGAAACGACTACAATGAGCAGTTCTTC. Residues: CASRNDYNEQFF.

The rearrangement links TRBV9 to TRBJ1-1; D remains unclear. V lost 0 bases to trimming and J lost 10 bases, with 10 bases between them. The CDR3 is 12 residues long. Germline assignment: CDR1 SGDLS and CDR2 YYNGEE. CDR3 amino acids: CASSVGGRPAFF. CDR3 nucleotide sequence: TGTGCCAGCAGCGTAGGCGGACGGCCAGCTTTCTTT.

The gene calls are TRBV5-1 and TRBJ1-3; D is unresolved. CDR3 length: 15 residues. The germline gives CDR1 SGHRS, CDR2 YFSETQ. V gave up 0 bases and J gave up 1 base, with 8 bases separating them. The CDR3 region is CASSLGGLSGNTIYF. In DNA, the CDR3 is TGCGCCAGCAGCTTGGGCGGCCTTTCTGGAAACACCATATATTTT.

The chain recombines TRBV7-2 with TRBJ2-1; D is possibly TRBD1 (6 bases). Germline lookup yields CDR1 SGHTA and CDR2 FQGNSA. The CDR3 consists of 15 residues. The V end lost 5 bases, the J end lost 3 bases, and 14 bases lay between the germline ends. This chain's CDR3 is CASSPQGGDYNEQFF. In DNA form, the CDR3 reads TGTGCCAGCAGCCCACAGGGTGGGGACTACAATGAGCAGTTCTTC.

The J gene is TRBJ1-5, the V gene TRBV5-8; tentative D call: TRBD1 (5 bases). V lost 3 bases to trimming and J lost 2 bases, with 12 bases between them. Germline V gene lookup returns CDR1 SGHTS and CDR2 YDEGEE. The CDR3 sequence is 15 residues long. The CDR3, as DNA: TGTGCCAGCAGCTACGGGACTGGCGGCAATCAGCCCCAGCATTTT. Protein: CASSYGTGGNQPQHF. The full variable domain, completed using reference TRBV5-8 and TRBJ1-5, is EAGVTQSPTHLIKTRGQQATLRCSPISGHTSVYWYQQALGLGLQFLLWYDEGEERNRGNFPPRFSGRQFPNYSSELNVNALELEDSALYLCASSYGTGGNQPQHFGDGTRLSIL.

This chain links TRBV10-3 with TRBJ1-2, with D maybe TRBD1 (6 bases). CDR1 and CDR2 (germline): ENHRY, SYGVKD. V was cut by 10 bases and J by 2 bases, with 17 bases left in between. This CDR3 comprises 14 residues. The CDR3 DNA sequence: TGTGCCACTACGAATTTGGACAGAAACTATGGCTACACCTTC. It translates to CATTNLDRNYGYTF.

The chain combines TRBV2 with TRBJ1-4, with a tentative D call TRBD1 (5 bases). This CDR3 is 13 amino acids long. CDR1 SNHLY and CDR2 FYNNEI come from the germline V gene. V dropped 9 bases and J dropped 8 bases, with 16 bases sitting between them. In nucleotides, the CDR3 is TGTGCCAGGACGACAGCCAGAGGGGAAAAACTGTTTTTT. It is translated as CARTTARGEKLFF.

The DNA of the CDR3 is TGTGCCAGCAGCAGTTCGGACAGGTCCTACGAGCAGTACTTC. Translated, it gives CASSSSDRSYEQYF. The chain recombines TRBV21-1 with TRBJ2-7; the table gives TRBD1 as D, unverified against the DNA. TRBV21-1 is noted as a pseudogene. This CDR3 is 14 amino acids long.

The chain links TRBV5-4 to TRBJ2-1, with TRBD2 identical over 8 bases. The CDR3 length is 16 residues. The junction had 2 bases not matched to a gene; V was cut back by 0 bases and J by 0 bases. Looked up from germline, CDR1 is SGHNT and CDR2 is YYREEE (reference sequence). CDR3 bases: TGTGCCAGCAGCTTGGGGCTAGCGGGCTCCTACAATGAGCAGTTCTTC. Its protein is CASSLGLAGSYNEQFF.

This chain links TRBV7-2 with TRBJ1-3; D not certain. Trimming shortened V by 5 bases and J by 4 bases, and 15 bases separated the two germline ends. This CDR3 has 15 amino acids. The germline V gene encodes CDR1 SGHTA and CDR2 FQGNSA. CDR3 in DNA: TGTGCCAGCAGCCCCCGACACGTACTGGGAAACACCATATATTTT. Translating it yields CASSPRHVLGNTIYF.

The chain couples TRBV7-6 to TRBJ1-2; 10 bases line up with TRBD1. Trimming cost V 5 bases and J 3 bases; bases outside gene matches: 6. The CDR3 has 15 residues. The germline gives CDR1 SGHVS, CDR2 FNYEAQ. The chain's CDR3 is CASSAAGQGYYGYTF. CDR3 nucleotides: TGTGCCAGCAGCGCGGCGGGACAGGGGTACTATGGCTACACCTTC.

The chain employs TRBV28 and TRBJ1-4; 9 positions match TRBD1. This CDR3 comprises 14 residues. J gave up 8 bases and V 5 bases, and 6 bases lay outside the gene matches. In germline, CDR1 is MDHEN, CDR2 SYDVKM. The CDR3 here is CASSLQGAREKLFF. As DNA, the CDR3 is TGTGCCAGCAGTCTACAGGGGGCGCGCGAAAAACTGTTTTTT. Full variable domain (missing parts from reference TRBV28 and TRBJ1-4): DVKVTQSSRYLVKRTGEKVFLECVQDMDHENMFWYRQDPGLGLRLIYFSYDVKMKEKGDIPEGYSVSREKKERFSLILESASTNQTSMYLCASSLQGAREKLFFGSGTQLSVL.

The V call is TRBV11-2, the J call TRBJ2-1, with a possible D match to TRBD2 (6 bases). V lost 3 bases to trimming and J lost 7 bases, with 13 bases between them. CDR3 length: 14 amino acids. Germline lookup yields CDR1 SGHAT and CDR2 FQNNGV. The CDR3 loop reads CASSFPGLRNEQFF. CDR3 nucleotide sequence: TGTGCCAGCAGCTTCCCGGGACTCCGAAATGAGCAGTTCTTC.

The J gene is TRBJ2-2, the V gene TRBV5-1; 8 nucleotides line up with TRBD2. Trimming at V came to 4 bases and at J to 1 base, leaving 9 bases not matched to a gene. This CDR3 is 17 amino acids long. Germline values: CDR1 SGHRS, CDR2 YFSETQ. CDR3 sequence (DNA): TGCGCCAGCAGCCAGACGAGGCTAGCGGGGAACACCGGGGAGCTGTTTTTT. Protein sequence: CASSQTRLAGNTGELFF.

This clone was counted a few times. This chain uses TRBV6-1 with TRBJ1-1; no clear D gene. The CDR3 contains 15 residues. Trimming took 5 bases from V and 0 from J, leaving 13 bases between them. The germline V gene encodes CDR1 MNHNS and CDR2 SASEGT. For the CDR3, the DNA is TGTGCCAGCAGTTTCGGACTGGAAATGAACACTGAAGCTTTCTTT. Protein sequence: CASSFGLEMNTEAFF.